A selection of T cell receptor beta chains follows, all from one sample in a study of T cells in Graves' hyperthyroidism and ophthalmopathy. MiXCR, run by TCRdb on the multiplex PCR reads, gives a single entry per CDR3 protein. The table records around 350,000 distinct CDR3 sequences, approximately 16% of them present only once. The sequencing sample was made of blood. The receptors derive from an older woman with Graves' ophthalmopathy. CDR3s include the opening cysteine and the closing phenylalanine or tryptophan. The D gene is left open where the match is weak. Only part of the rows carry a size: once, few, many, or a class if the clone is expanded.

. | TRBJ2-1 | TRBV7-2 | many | CASTKEARDFYNEQFF | TGTGCCAGCACCAAAGAGGCCAGGGATTTTTACAATGAGCAGTTCTTC
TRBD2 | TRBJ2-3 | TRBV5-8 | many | CASSLSSGSADTQYF | TGTGCCAGCAGCTTGTCTAGCGGGAGTGCAGATACGCAGTATTTT
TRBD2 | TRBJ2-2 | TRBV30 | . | CAWTIAGVTSGELFF | TGTGCCTGGACTATAGCGGGAGTTACGTCCGGGGAGCTGTTTTTT
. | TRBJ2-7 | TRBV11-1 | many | CASSLSVREYEQYF | TGTGCCAGCAGCTTATCGGTCAGGGAATACGAGCAGTACTTC
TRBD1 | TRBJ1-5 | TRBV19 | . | CASSRTTTGFDQPQHF | TGTGCCAGTAGTAGAACAACGACAGGGTTTGACCAGCCCCAGCATTTT
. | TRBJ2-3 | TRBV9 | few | CASTTAGRGTDTQYF | TGTGCCAGCACCACGGCGGGAAGGGGCACAGATACGCAGTATTTT
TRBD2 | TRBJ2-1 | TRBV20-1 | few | CSARVAGLAGGPGNYNEQFF | TGCAGTGCTAGAGTCGCCGGACTAGCGGGAGGGCCAGGGAACTACAATGAGCAGTTCTTC
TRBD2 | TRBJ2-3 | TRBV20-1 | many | CSARRSLAGVRDTQYF | TGCAGTGCTAGGAGGAGTCTAGCGGGAGTACGAGATACGCAGTATTTT
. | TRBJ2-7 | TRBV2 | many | CASRSTLAGDEQYF | TGTGCCAGCAGGAGCACGCTCGCCGGGGACGAGCAGTACTTC
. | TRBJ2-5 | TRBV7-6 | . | CASTTVGAIQETQYF | TGTGCCAGCACCACAGTCGGGGCAATACAAGAGACCCAGTACTTC
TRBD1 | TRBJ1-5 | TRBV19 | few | CASSPGYNNRGPQPQHF | TGTGCCAGTAGCCCAGGATATAACAACAGGGGTCCTCAGCCCCAGCATTTT
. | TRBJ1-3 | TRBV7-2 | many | CASSLGAGSGNTIYF | TGTGCCAGCAGCTTGGGGGCAGGCTCTGGAAACACCATATATTTT
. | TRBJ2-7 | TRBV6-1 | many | CASSESREGYYEQYF | TGTGCCAGCAGTGAAAGCCGTGAGGGGTACTACGAGCAGTACTTC
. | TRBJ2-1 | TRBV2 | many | CASMLAPRGEQFF | TGTGCCAGCATGTTAGCGCCCAGGGGTGAGCAGTTCTTC
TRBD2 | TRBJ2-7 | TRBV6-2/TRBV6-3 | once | CACRSPGLGYEQYF | TGTGCCTGCAGGTCCCCGGGACTAGGCTACGAGCAGTACTTC
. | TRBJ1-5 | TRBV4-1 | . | CASSQDWARQANQPQHF | TGCGCCAGCAGCCAAGATTGGGCGAGACAGGCTAATCAGCCCCAGCATTTT
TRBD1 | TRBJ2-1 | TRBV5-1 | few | CASSEVTGVGNEQFF | TGCGCCAGCAGCGAGGTGACAGGGGTGGGCAATGAGCAGTTCTTC
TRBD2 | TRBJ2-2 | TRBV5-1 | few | CASSLDPTSGRGTGELFF | TGCGCCAGCAGCTTGGATCCTACTAGCGGCCGGGGAACCGGGGAGCTGTTTTTT
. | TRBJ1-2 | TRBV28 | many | CATSIVRLSGYTF | TGTGCCACCTCAATCGTCAGACTCAGTGGCTACACCTTC
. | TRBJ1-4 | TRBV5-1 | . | CASSAHPHEKLFF | TGCGCCAGCAGCGCACACCCACACGAGAAACTGTTTTTT
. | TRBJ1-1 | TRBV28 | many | CASKDTKTEAFF | TGTGCCAGCAAGGACACCAAGACTGAAGCTTTCTTT
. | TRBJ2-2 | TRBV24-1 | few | CATRRQENTGELFF | TGTGCCACCAGAAGACAGGAGAACACCGGGGAGCTGTTTTTT
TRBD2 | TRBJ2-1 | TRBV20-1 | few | CSAKGLAGGWEQFF | TGCAGTGCTAAAGGACTAGCGGGAGGTTGGGAGCAGTTCTTC
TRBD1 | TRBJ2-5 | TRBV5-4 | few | CASSLWTGVLQETQYF | TGTGCCAGCAGCTTGTGGACAGGAGTTCTTCAAGAGACCCAGTACTTC
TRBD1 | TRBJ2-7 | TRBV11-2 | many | CASSVGTGGSYEQYF | TGTGCCAGCAGCGTCGGGACAGGGGGCTCCTACGAGCAGTACTTC
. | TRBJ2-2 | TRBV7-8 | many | CASSLRGGRDTGELFF | TGTGCCAGCAGCCTCAGGGGGGGCCGGGACACCGGGGAGCTGTTTTTT